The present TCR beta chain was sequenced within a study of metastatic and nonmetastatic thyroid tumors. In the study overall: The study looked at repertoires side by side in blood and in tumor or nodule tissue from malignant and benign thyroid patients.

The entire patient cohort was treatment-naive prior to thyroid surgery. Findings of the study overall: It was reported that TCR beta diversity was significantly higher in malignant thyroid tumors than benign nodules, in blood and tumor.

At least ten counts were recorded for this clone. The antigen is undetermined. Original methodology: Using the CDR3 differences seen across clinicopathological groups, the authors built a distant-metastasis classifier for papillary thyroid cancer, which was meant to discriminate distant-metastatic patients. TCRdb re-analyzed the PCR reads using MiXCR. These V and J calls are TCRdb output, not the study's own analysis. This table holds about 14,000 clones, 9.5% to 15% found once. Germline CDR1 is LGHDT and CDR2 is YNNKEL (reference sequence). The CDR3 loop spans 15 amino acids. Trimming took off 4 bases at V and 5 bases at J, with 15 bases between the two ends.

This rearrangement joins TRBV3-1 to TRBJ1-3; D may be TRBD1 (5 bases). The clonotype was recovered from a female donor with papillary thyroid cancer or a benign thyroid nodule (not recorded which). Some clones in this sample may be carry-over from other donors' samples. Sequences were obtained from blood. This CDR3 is CASSPQGVRRNTIYF. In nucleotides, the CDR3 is TGTGCCAGCAGCCCGCAGGGTGTACGGAGAAACACCATATATTTT.